The source of this T cell receptor beta chain is a study of blood T cell repertoires in COVID-19. Study context: Sample material is recorded as cDNA or gDNA derived from T cells, B-cell-depleted T cells, or PBMCs.

Trimming removed 3 bases from V and 1 base from J, with 10 bases in between. The CDR3 runs to 14 residues. Germline V gene lookup returns CDR1 MNHEY and CDR2 SMNVEV (reference sequence). In the original processing: Using reference gene primer amplification, nucleated cell counts were estimated. The method was immunoSEQ multiplex PCR; TCRdb's version includes in-frame clones alone and lacks a portion of them. That table gives V, J and clone size, and the DNA gave D and trimming. The sample shows tens of thousands of clones, roughly nine tenths of them seen only once. Sample: peripheral blood. The genes are TRBV27 and TRBJ2-7; a possible D gene is TRBD2 (6 bases). The sequence was obtained from a human donor in a cohort sampled during active COVID-19. The CDR3 region is CASSFGGPSYEQYF. The CDR3 DNA reads as TGTGCCAGCAGTTTCGGGGGACCTTCCTACGAGCAGTACTTC.